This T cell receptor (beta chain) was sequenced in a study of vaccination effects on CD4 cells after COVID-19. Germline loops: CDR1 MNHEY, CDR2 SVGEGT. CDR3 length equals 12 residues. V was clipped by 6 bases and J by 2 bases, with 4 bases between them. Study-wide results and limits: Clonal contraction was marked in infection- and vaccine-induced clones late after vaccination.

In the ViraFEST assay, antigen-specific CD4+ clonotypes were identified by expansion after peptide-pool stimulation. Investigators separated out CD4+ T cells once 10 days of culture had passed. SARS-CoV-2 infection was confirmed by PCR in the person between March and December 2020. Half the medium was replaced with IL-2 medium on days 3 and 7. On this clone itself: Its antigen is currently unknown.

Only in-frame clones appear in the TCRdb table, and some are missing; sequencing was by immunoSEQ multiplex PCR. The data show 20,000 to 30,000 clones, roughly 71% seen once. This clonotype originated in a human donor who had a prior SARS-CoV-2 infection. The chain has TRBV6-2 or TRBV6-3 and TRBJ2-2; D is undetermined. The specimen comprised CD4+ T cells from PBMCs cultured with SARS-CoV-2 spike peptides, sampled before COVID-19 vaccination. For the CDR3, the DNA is TGTGCCAGCAGCCGAAACACCGGGGAGCTGTTTTTT. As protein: CASSRNTGELFF.